This T cell receptor (beta chain) was identified in a study of T-cell memory formation after mild COVID-19. This CDR3 has 17 residues. Trimming removed 0 bases from V and 4 bases from J; junction bases left unmatched: 9. From the 5' RACE reads, TCRdb called clonotypes with MiXCR, one entry per CDR3 protein. The data show over 300,000 distinct CDR3 sequences, with roughly 20% seen just once and around 20% held by the top ten. Concerning this clonotype: Its antigen remains unidentified.

Regarding the study as a whole: The main location of contracting CD4+ clones was CM and EM, and that of contracting CD8+ clones was EMRA.

The sample taken for sequencing was PBMCs or a T cell subset sorted from them (not recorded which). The source is a man younger than 30 who had mild COVID-19 (a few samples of this study predate the infection). Cell type and time point are not known. The genes are TRBV12-3 or TRBV12-4 and TRBJ2-5; the match to TRBD1 covers 9 bases. The CDR3 protein is CASSLAPGQGWGETQYF. CDR3 nucleotides: TGTGCCAGCAGTTTAGCCCCGGGACAGGGCTGGGGAGAGACCCAGTACTTC.